A selection of T cell receptor beta chains follows, all from one sample in a study of T cells in Graves' hyperthyroidism and ophthalmopathy. TCRdb called the multiplex PCR reads again in MiXCR, with one record for every CDR3 protein. The table has roughly 710,000 distinct CDR3 sequences, approximately 36% seen once. Material for sequencing was blood. These TCRs come from a woman between 35 and 50 years old with Graves' hyperthyroidism. Each CDR3 is given with its conserved first and last residue. Fields, in order: D gene, V gene, J gene, clone size, CDR3 protein, CDR3 DNA. D genes are given only for firm matches. Only some rows state a clone size, as once, few, many or a class for expanded clones.

>-|TRBV10-3|TRBJ1-2|-
CASRDMRKGYGYTF
TGTGCCAGCAGGGATATGAGGAAGGGCTATGGCTACACCTTC
>-|TRBV19|TRBJ1-5|-
CASGEGRNQPQHF
TGTGCCAGTGGTGAGGGGCGAAATCAGCCCCAGCATTTT
>-|TRBV4-3|TRBJ2-7|-
CASSQDRVSSYEQYF
TGCGCCAGCAGCCAAGATCGCGTGAGCTCCTACGAGCAGTACTTC
>-|TRBV29-1|TRBJ1-2|-
CSLAGSYGYTF
TGCAGCTTGGCCGGGTCTTACGGCTACACCTTC
>-|TRBV14|TRBJ2-6|many
CASKTQTGAGANVLTF
TGTGCCAGCAAAACGCAAACAGGAGCTGGGGCCAACGTCCTGACTTTC
>TRBD1|TRBV12-3/TRBV12-4|TRBJ1-1|few
CASNRQGAAEAFF
TGTGCCAGCAACCGACAGGGAGCGGCTGAAGCTTTCTTT
>-|TRBV14|TRBJ2-5|few
CASSLWTVETQYF
TGTGCCAGCAGCCTCTGGACAGTGGAGACCCAGTACTTC
>TRBD1|TRBV5-1|TRBJ2-6|-
CASSSSRDRGSGANVLTF
TGCGCCAGCAGCTCGAGCCGGGACAGGGGCTCTGGGGCCAACGTCCTGACTTTC
>-|TRBV7-9|TRBJ1-1|-
CASSIGRGAEAFF
TGTGCCAGTAGTATAGGGCGGGGGGCGGAAGCTTTCTTT
>TRBD1|TRBV7-2|TRBJ1-1|-
CASSQDRTGEAFF
TGTGCCAGCAGCCAAGATAGGACAGGGGAAGCTTTCTTT
>TRBD1|TRBV19|TRBJ1-5|many
CASKSGQGLPHQPQHF
TGTGCTAGTAAGTCGGGACAGGGGCTTCCACATCAGCCCCAGCATTTT
>-|TRBV4-3|TRBJ2-7|once
CAGSRRESSNSYEQYF
TGCGCCGGCAGCCGGCGGGAATCTAGTAACTCCTACGAGCAGTACTTC
>-|TRBV27|TRBJ1-5|-
CASSTGLGRNQPQHF
TGTGCCAGCAGCACAGGTTTAGGGCGCAATCAGCCCCAGCATTTT
>-|TRBV7-9|TRBJ1-5|-
CASSLDGGDQPQHF
TGTGCCAGCAGCTTAGACGGGGGCGATCAGCCCCAGCATTTT
>-|TRBV29-1|TRBJ2-7|many
CSVEHTSSYEQYF
TGCAGCGTTGAACACACCTCCAGCTACGAGCAGTACTTC
>-|TRBV2|TRBJ1-2|many
CASSEVVGYTF
TGTGCCAGCAGTGAGGTGGTTGGCTACACCTTC
>TRBD1|TRBV29-1|TRBJ2-3|-
CSVVGTGIHNTQYF
TGCAGCGTTGTGGGGACAGGGATTCACAATACGCAGTATTTT
>-|TRBV6-6|TRBJ1-5|many
CASSFERAGRQPQHF
TGTGCCAGCAGCTTCGAAAGGGCAGGGCGACAGCCCCAGCATTTT
>TRBD1|TRBV4-3|TRBJ2-5|few
CASSQDSAGTGVEETQYF
TGCGCCAGCAGCCAAGATTCGGCAGGGACAGGGGTGGAAGAGACCCAGTACTTC
>-|TRBV12-3/TRBV12-4|TRBJ2-5|few
CASSLGRVVGETQYF
TGTGCCAGCAGTTTAGGCAGGGTGGTGGGAGAGACCCAGTACTTC
>-|TRBV4-3|TRBJ1-1|-
CASSQDSDGVNTEAFF
TGCGCCAGCAGCCAAGATTCGGATGGGGTGAACACTGAAGCTTTCTTT
>TRBD1|TRBV7-2|TRBJ2-7|many
CASSSGQGEGEQYF
TGTGCCAGCAGCTCAGGACAGGGGGAGGGTGAGCAGTACTTC
>-|TRBV12-3/TRBV12-4|TRBJ2-7|-
CASRSTGRGSYEQYF
TGTGCCAGCAGGTCCACAGGGAGGGGATCTTACGAGCAGTACTTC
>TRBD1|TRBV5-8|TRBJ1-2|many
CASSGQDRGPYGYTF
TGTGCCAGCAGCGGGCAGGACAGGGGGCCGTATGGCTACACCTTC
>-|TRBV6-5|TRBJ2-7|few
CASSHGGRYYEQYF
TGTGCCAGCAGCCACGGGGGGCGGTACTACGAGCAGTACTTC
>TRBD1|TRBV6-1|TRBJ2-2|-
CASRSGTGMNTGELFF
TGTGCCAGCAGATCCGGGACAGGGATGAACACCGGGGAGCTGTTTTTT
>-|TRBV19|TRBJ1-1|many
CASTTEGNTEAFF
TGTGCCAGTACAACGGAGGGGAACACTGAAGCTTTCTTT
>-|TRBV12-3/TRBV12-4|TRBJ1-1|many
CASTDRENTEAFF
TGTGCCAGCACCGACAGAGAGAACACTGAAGCTTTCTTT
>-|TRBV2|TRBJ2-5|many
CASSDLVGETQYF
TGTGCCAGCAGTGACTTGGTGGGAGAGACCCAGTACTTC
>TRBD1|TRBV3-1|TRBJ1-1|many
CASSLGTGITEAFF
TGTGCCAGCAGCCTAGGGACAGGGATCACTGAAGCTTTCTTT
>-|TRBV6-5|TRBJ2-7|many
CASSEDSAYEQYF
TGTGCCAGCAGTGAGGACAGCGCCTACGAGCAGTACTTC
>TRBD2|TRBV29-1|TRBJ2-7|-
CSVGGGSGTYEQYF
TGCAGCGTCGGGGGTGGGAGCGGGACGTACGAGCAGTACTTC
>-|TRBV9|TRBJ1-2|-
CASSDHGTRGYGGYTF
TGTGCCAGCAGTGATCATGGGACGAGGGGCTACGGTGGCTACACCTTC
>-|TRBV6-2/TRBV6-3|TRBJ1-5|few
CASRPGRYNQPQHF
TGTGCCAGCAGACCAGGGAGGTACAATCAGCCCCAGCATTTT
>TRBD1|TRBV6-1|TRBJ2-6|-
CASRVTGTGYRETGANVLTF
TGTGCCAGCAGGGTTACGGGGACAGGGTATCGGGAGACTGGGGCCAACGTCCTGACTTTC
>TRBD1|TRBV4-2|TRBJ1-5|few
CASSQDRDRGFWPQHF
TGTGCCAGCAGCCAAGATCGGGACAGGGGCTTCTGGCCCCAGCATTTT
>-|TRBV5-1|TRBJ1-1|few
CASSLHRGLTTEAFF
TGCGCCAGCAGCTTACACCGGGGCCTAACTACTGAAGCTTTCTTT
>-|TRBV29-1|TRBJ1-1|many
CSVGDANTEAFF
TGCAGCGTTGGGGACGCGAACACTGAAGCTTTCTTT
>-|TRBV29-1|TRBJ1-2|-
CSVRGANGHTF
TGCAGCGTGAGGGGGGCTAATGGCCACACCTTC
>-|TRBV27|TRBJ2-7|few
CASSPLILGSYEQYF
TGTGCCAGCAGCCCACTAATACTCGGGTCCTACGAGCAGTACTTC
>-|TRBV12-3/TRBV12-4|TRBJ1-6|many
CASSLAPAGNSPLHF
TGTGCCAGCAGTTTAGCGCCGGCAGGGAATTCACCCCTCCACTTT
>-|TRBV12-3/TRBV12-4|TRBJ2-7|-
CASRGDTLYEQYF
TGTGCCAGCAGGGGAGATACCCTTTACGAGCAGTACTTC
>-|TRBV14|TRBJ1-2|many
CASNRGDYGYTF
TGTGCCAGCAACCGGGGCGACTATGGCTACACCTTC